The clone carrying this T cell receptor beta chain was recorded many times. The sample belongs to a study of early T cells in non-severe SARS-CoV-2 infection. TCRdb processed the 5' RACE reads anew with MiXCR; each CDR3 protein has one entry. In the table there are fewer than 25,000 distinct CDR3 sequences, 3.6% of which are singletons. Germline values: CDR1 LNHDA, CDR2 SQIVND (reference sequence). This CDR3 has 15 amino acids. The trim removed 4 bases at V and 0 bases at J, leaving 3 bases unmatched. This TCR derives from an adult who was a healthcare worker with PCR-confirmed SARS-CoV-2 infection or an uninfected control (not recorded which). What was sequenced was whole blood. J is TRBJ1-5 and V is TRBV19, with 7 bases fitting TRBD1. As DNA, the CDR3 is TGTGCCAGTAGTACCTGGACAGGTAGCAATCAGCCCCAGCATTTT. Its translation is CASSTWTGSNQPQHF.